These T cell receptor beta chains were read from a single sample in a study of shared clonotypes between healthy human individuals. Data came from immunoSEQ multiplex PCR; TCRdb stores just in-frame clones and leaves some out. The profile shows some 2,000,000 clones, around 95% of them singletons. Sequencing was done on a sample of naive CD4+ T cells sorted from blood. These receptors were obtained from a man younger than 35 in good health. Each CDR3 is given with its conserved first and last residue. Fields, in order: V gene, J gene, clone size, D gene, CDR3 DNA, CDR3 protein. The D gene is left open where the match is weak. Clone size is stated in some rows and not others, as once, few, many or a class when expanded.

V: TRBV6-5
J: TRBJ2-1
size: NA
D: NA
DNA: TGTGCCAGCAGTTACTCGGCGGAGCCGTCCTACAATGAGCAGTTCTTC
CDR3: CASSYSAEPSYNEQFF

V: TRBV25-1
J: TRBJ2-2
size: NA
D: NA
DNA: TGTGCCAGCAGTTACAGGGCCCCCGGGGAGCTGTTTTTT
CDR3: CASSYRAPGELFF

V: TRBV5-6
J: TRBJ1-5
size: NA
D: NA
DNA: TGTGCCAGCAGCTTCGGTTGGTCTAGCAATCAGCCCCAGCATTTT
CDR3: CASSFGWSSNQPQHF

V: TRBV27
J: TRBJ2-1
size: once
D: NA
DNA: TGTGCCAGCAGTTCTCCATACAATGAGCAGTTCTTC
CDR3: CASSSPYNEQFF

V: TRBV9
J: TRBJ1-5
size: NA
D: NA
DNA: TGTGCCAGCAGCTACAGGGGCAATCAGCCCCAGCATTTT
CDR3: CASSYRGNQPQHF

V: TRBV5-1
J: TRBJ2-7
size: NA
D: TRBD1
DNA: TGCGCCAGCAGCCCGGGACAGGGGCGCCCCTACGAGCAGTACTTC
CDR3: CASSPGQGRPYEQYF

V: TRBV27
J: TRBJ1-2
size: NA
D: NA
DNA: TGTGCCAGCAGTTTAAATGGGGGCTATGGCTACACCTTC
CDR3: CASSLNGGYGYTF

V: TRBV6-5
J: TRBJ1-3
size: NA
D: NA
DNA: TGTGCCAGCAGTCAACCGGGACTACGAAACACCATATATTTT
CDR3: CASSQPGLRNTIYF

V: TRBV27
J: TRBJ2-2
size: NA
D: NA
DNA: TGTGCCAGCAGTAGGAGGGAACAGGGTCACACCGGGGAGCTGTTTTTT
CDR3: CASSRREQGHTGELFF

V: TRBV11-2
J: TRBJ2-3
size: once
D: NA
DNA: TGTGCCAGCAGCTTAGAACCCAATACAGGCACAGATACGCAGTATTTT
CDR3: CASSLEPNTGTDTQYF

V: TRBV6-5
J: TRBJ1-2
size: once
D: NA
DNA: TGTGCCAGCAGTTACCGGGGGCGCTTCTATGGCTACACCTTC
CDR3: CASSYRGRFYGYTF

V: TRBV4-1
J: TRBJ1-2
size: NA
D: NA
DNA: TGCGCCAGCAGCCAAGAAAGGGGAAAAAATGGCTACACCTTC
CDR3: CASSQERGKNGYTF

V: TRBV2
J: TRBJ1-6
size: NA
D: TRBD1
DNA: TGTGCCAGCAGTAGAGGGTCTCGGCAGACAGGGGGCGGCCTTAGTTCACCCCTCCACTTT
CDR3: CASSRGSRQTGGGLSSPLHF

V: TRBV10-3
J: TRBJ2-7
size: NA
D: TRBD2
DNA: TGTGCCATCAGTGAGTATAGCGCGGGAGGGCCCCACGAGCAGTACTTC
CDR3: CAISEYSAGGPHEQYF

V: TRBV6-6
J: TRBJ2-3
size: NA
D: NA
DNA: TGTGCCAGCAGTTTTGGCGGTAGCACAGATACGCAGTATTTT
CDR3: CASSFGGSTDTQYF

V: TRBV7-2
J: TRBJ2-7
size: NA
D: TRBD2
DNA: TGTGCCAGCAGCGTGACTAGCGGTGCCTACGAGCAGTACTTC
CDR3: CASSVTSGAYEQYF

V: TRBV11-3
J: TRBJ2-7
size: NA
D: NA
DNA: TGTGCCAGCAGCCCGAGCAGGGGACCATCCTACGAGCAGTACTTC
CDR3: CASSPSRGPSYEQYF

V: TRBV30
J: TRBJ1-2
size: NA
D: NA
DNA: TGTGCCTGGAGTACCACAGGGTTCGTGAGTGGCTACACCTTC
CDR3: CAWSTTGFVSGYTF

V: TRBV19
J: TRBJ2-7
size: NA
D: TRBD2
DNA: TGTGCCAGTTCCGGGACTAGCGGGGGCCAGAGCTCCTACGAGCAGTACTTC
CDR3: CASSGTSGGQSSYEQYF

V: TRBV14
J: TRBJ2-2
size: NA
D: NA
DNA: TGTGCCAGCAGCCAATCCCCGGGCCAGAACACCGGGGAGCTGTTTTTT
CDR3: CASSQSPGQNTGELFF

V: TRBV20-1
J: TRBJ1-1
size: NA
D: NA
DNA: TGCAGTGCAACCGACGGTAGGGGGGCTTTCTTT
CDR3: CSATDGRGAFF

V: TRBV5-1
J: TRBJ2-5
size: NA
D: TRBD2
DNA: TGCGCCAGCAGCCCAGGACTAGCGGGAGCGGTTGGGGAGACCCAGTACTTC
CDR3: CASSPGLAGAVGETQYF

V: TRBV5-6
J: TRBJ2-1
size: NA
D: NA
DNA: TGTGCCAGCAGCCAGACTAGTGGCGCCTACAATGAGCAGTTCTTC
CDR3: CASSQTSGAYNEQFF

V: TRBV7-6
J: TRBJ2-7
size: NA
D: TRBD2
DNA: TGTGCCAGCAGCCTTACTCCACGACTAGCGGGAGGATTACCCGAGCAGTACTTC
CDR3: CASSLTPRLAGGLPEQYF

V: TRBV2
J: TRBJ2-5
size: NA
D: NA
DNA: TGTGCCAGCATCCGCACTAGGGGAAAAGTAGAGACCCAGTACTTC
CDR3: CASIRTRGKVETQYF

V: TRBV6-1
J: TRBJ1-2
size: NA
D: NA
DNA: TGTGCCAGCAGGATGGGAGTCAACTATGGCTACACCTTC
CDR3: CASRMGVNYGYTF

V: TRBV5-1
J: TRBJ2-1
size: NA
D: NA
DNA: TGCGCCAGCAGCTCGGACTTTTACAATGAGCAGTTCTTC
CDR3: CASSSDFYNEQFF

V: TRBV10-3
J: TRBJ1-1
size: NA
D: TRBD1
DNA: TGTGCCATCAGTGGGGAGGGGGCGGTTGCTTTCTTT
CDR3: CAISGEGAVAFF

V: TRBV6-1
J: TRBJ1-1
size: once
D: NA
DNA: TGTGCCAGCAGTGAACGGCCGGGGGACACTGAAGCTTTCTTT
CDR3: CASSERPGDTEAFF